This is a list of T cell receptor beta chains from one sample in a study of T cell repertoires and HLA-DP antigens. Their target antigens are unknown. The method was immunoSEQ multiplex PCR; TCRdb's version includes in-frame clones alone and lacks a portion of them. Of around 70,000 clones listed, roughly 75% are singletons. Sequences were obtained from CD4+ T cells from PBMCs. These receptors all come from a man between 60 and 75 years old in good health and CMV-seronegative. Each CDR3 is given with its conserved first and last residue. The order of the fields is CDR3 length, V gene, CDR3 protein.

length: 16
V: TRBV19
CDR3: CASSIDRYSLTDTQYF

length: 15
V: TRBV7-9
CDR3: CASSRRDGGPGEQYF

length: 14
V: TRBV27
CDR3: CASGWYGSNYGYTF

length: 15
V: TRBV7-2
CDR3: CASSLDRGNLRGYTF

length: 15
V: TRBV6-4
CDR3: CASPGRREPGNTIYF

length: 16
V: TRBV28
CDR3: CASSLVLGTGSSEAFF

length: 17
V: TRBV5-4
CDR3: CASSLAGLAPDYNEQFF

length: 17
V: TRBV4-1
CDR3: CASSQESSGRKGNEQFF

length: 15
V: TRBV7-6
CDR3: CASSPWGRATDTQYF

length: 13
V: TRBV19
CDR3: CASSQTGSYEQYF

length: 13
V: TRBV29-1
CDR3: CSVEPGRTDTQYF

length: 16
V: TRBV19
CDR3: CASSINRLSGANVLTF

length: 15
V: TRBV5-4
CDR3: CASSPRRGNNSPLHF

length: 15
V: TRBV6-4
CDR3: CASSPDGSGGYEQYF

length: 15
V: TRBV19
CDR3: CASRLLAEVSYEQYF

length: 14
V: TRBV10-1
CDR3: CASSEPRRSTEAFF

length: 12
V: TRBV5-1
CDR3: CASRAGNTEAFF